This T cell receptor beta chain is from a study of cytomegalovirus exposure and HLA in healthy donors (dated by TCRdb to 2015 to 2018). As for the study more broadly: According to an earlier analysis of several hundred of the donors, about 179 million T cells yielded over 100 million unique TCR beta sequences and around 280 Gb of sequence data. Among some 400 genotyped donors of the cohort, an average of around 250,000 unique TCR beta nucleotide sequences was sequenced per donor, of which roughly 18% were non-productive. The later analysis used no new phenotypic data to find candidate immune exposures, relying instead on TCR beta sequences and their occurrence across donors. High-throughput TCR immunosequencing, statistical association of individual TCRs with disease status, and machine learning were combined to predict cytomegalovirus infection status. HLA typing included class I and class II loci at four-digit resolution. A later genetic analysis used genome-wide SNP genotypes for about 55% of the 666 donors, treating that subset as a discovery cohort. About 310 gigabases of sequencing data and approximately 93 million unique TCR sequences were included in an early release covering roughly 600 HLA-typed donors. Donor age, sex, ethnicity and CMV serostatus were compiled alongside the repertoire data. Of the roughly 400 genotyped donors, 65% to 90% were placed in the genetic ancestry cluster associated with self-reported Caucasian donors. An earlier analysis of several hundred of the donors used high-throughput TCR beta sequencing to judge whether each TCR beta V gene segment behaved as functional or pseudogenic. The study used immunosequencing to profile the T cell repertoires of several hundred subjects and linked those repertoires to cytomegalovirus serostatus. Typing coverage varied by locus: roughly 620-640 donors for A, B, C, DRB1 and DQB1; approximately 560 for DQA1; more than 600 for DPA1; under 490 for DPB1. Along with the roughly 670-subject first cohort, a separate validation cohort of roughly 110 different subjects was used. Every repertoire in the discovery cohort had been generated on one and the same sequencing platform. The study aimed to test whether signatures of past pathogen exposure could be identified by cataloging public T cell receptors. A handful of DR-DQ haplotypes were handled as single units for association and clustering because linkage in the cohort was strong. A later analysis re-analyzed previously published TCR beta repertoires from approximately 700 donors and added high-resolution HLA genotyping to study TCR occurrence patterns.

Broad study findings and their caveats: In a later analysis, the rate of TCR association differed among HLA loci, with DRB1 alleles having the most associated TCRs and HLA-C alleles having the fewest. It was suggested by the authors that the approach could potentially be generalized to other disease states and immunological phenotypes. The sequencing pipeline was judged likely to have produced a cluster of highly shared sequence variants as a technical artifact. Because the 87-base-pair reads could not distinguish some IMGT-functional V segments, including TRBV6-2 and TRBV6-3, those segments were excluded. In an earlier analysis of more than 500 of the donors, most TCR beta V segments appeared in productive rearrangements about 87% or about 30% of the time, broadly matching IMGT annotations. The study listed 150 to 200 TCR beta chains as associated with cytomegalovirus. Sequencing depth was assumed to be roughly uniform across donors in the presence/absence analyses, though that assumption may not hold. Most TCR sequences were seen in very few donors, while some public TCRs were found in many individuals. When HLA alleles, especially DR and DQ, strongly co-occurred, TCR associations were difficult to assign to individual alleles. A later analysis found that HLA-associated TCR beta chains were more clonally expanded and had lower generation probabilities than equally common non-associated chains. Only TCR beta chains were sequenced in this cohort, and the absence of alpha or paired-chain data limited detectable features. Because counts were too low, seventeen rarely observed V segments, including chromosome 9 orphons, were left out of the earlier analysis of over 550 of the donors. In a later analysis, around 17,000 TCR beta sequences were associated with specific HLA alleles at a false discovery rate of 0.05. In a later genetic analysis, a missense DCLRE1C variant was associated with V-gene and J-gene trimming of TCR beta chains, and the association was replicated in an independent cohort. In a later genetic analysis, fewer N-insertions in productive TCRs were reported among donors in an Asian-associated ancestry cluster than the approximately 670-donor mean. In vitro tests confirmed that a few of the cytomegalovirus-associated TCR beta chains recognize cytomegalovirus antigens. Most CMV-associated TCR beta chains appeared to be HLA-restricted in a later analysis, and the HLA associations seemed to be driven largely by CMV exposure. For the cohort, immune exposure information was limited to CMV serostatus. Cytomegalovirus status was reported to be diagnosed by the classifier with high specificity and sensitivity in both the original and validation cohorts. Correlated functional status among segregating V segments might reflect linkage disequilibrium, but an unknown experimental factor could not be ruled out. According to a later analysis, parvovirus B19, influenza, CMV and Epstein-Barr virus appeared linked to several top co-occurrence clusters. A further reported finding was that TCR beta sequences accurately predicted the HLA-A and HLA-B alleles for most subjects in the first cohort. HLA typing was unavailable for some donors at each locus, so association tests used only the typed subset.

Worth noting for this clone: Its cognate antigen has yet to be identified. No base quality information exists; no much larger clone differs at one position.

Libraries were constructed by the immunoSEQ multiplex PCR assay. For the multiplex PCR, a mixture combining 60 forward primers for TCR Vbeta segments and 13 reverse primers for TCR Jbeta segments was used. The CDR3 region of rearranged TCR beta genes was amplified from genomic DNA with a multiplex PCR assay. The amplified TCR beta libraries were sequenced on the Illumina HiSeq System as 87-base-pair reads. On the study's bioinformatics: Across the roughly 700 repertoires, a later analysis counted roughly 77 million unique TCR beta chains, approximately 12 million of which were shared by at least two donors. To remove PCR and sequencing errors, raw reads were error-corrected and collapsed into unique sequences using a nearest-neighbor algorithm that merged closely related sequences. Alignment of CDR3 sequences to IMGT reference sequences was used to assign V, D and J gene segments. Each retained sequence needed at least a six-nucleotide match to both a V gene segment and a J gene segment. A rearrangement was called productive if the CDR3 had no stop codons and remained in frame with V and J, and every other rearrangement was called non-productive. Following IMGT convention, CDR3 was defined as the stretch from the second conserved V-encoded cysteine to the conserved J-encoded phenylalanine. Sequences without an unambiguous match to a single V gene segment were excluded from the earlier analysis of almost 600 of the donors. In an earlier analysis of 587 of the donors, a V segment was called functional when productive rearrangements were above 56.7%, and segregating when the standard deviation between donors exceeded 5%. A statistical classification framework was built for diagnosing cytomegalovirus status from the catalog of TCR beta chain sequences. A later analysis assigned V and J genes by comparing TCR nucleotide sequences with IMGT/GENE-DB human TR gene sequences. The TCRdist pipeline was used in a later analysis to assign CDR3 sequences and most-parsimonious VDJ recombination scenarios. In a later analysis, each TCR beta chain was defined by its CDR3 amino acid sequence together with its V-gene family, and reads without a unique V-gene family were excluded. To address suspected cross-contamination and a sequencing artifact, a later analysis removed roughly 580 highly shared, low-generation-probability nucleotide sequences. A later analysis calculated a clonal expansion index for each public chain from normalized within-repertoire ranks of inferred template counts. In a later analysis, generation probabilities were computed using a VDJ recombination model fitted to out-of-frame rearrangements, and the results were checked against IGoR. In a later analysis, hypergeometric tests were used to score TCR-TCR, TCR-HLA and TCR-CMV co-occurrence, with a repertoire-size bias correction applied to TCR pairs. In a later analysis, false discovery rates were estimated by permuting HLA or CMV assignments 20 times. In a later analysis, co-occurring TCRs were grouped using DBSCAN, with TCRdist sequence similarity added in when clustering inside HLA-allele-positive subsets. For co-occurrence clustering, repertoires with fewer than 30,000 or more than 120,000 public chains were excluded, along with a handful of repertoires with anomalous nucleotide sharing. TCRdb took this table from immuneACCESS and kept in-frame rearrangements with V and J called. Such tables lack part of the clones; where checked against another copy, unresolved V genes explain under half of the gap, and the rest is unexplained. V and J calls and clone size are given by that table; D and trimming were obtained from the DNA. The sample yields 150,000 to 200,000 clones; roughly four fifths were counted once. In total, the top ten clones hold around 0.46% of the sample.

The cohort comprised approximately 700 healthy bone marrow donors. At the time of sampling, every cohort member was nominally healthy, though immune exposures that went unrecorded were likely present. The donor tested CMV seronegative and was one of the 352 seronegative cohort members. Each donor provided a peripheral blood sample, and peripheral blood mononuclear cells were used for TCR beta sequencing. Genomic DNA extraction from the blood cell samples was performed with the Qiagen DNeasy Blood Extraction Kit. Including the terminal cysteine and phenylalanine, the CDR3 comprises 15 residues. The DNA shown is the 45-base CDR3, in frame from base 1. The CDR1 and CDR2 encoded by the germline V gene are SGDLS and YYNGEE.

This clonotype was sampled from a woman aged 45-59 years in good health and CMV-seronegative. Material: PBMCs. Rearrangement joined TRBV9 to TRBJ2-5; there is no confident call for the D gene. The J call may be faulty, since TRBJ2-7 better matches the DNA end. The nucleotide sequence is TGTGCCAGCAGCGTAGATCCCCTTCCCCTACGCGAGCAGTACTTC. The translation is CASSVDPLPLREQYF.